Below, 16 T cell receptor beta chains from the same sample are listed, as sequenced in a study of lymphopenia after photon versus proton radiotherapy. Assay used: immunoSEQ multiplex PCR; TCRdb lists only in-frame clones, some missing. Among 55,000 to 75,000 clones listed, approximately 91% were seen once. Specimen: peripheral blood, collected from a patient treated with photon-based radiotherapy. These receptors were taken from a woman in her sixties or seventies with pancreatic cancer.

The chain uses TRBV4-2 and TRBJ2-2; possible D gene TRBD2, 5 bases. V lost 0 bases and J 7 bases, leaving 9 bases between the germline ends. The CDR3 spans 14 residues. CDR1 and CDR2 (germline): LGHNA, YNFKEQ. The CDR3 is CASSQETGNGELFF. In DNA form, the CDR3 reads TGTGCCAGCAGCCAAGAGACCGGGAACGGGGAGCTGTTTTTT.

The chain's CDR3 is CAISEAGSSYNEQFF. The CDR3 DNA reads TGTGCCATCAGTGAAGCCGGCAGCTCCTACAATGAGCAGTTCTTC. This chain links TRBV10-3 with TRBJ2-1; D unresolved. The CDR3 spans 15 residues. Looked up from germline, CDR1 is ENHRY and CDR2 is SYGVKD. V was trimmed by 3 bases and J by 0 bases, leaving 9 bases between them.

The chain has TRBV5-4 and TRBJ2-1; D perhaps matches TRBD2 (6 bases). This CDR3 has 16 amino acids. CDR1 and CDR2 (germline): SGHNT, YYREEE (reference sequence). V was pared by 3 bases and J by 0 bases, with 13 bases between. For the CDR3, the DNA is TGTGCCAGCAGCTCCCAACTAGCAAGCTCCTACAATGAGCAGTTCTTC. Its protein product is CASSSQLASSYNEQFF.

This rearrangement joins TRBV9 to TRBJ2-3; D remains ambiguous. Trimming took off 1 base at V and 4 bases at J, with 10 bases between the two ends. The CDR3 contains 14 residues. Germline loops: CDR1 SGDLS, CDR2 YYNGEE. CDR3 residues: CASSVQVSPDTQYF. CDR3 nucleotide sequence: TGTGCCAGCAGCGTACAGGTTTCACCAGATACGCAGTATTTT.

Comments on this clone: This specimen includes other DNA sequences encoding the same CDR3. The rearrangement joins TRBV25-1 to TRBJ2-2; D gene unclear. CDR3 length equals 12 residues. Per germline, CDR1 MGHDK and CDR2 SYGVNS. V lost 2 bases to trimming and J lost 6 bases, with 4 bases between them. CDR3 protein: CASSEGAGELFF. The CDR3 DNA follows: TGTGCCAGCAGTGAAGGGGCCGGGGAGCTGTTTTTT.

V and J are TRBV19 and TRBJ1-1; 7 bases line up with TRBD1. Germline V gene data show CDR1 as LNHDA and CDR2 as SQIVND (reference sequence). This CDR3 has 16 residues. V was pared by 3 bases and J by 0 bases, with 7 bases of the junction left unmatched. CDR3 sequence: CASSIPRGGLNTEAFF. CDR3 sequence (DNA): TGTGCCAGTAGTATTCCCCGAGGGGGCCTGAACACTGAAGCTTTCTTT.

The chain couples TRBV19 to TRBJ2-1; possible D gene TRBD1, 5 bases. From germline, CDR1 is LNHDA and CDR2 SQIVND (reference sequence). The CDR3 has 15 amino acids. V gave up 4 bases and J gave up 5 bases, with 15 bases separating them. CDR3 protein: CASSRWQGVDNEQFF. The CDR3 bases are TGTGCCAGTAGTAGGTGGCAGGGCGTTGACAATGAGCAGTTCTTC.

V gene TRBV28 combines with J gene TRBJ1-5, with D maybe TRBD1 (5 bases). With 6 bases removed from V and 6 bases from J, the gap between germline ends came to 15 bases. This CDR3 is built from 14 residues. Germline CDR1 reads MDHEN; CDR2 reads SYDVKM. CDR3 in DNA: TGTGCCAGCAGGCAAACCCAGGGAGGTCAGCCCCAGCATTTT. This gives the protein CASRQTQGGQPQHF.

The chain couples TRBV14 to TRBJ2-3; tentatively, D is TRBD1 or TRBD2 (5 bases each). From germline, CDR1 is SGHDN and CDR2 FVKESK. CDR3 size: 19 residues. Trimming pared 2 bases from V and 2 bases from J, leaving 23 bases between. The CDR3 protein is CASSQTRDERRAHTDTQYF. CDR3 bases: TGTGCCAGCAGCCAAACCCGGGACGAAAGGCGGGCACACACAGATACGCAGTATTTT. The variable domain in full, with the rest retrieved from reference TRBV14 and TRBJ2-3, is EAGVTQFPSHSVIEKGQTVTLRCDPISGHDNLYWYRRVMGKEIKFLLHFVKESKQDESGMPNNRFLAERTGGTYSTLKVQPAELEDSGVYFCASSQTRDERRAHTDTQYFGPGTRLTVL.

The genes are TRBV28 and TRBJ2-7, with D maybe TRBD2 (6 bases). Germline V lookup: CDR1 MDHEN, CDR2 SYDVKM. Trimming removed 5 bases at V and 2 bases at J, with 19 bases between. This CDR3 comprises 16 residues. CDR3 amino acids: CASSLVRDRLTYEQYF. The CDR3 coding sequence is TGTGCCAGCAGTCTCGTGCGGGACCGATTAACCTACGAGCAGTACTTC.

J is TRBJ2-4 and V is TRBV14; 7 nucleotides agree with TRBD1. Germline V CDR1 and CDR2: SGHDN, FVKESK. The CDR3 runs 14 residues. With 6 bases clipped from V and 7 bases from J, the junction kept 9 bases outside the gene matches. The chain's CDR3 is CASRQTGFGNIQYF. CDR3 sequence (DNA): TGTGCCAGCAGACAGACAGGGTTTGGGAACATTCAGTACTTC. Together with reference TRBV14 and TRBJ2-4, the CDR3 gives the full variable domain: EAGVTQFPSHSVIEKGQTVTLRCDPISGHDNLYWYRRVMGKEIKFLLHFVKESKQDESGMPNNRFLAERTGGTYSTLKVQPAELEDSGVYFCASRQTGFGNIQYFGAGTRLSVL.

The rearrangement joins TRBV5-8 to TRBJ2-7; TRBD1 matches 11 bases. CDR1 and CDR2 from the germline V gene are SGHTS and YDEGEE. The CDR3 extends over 15 amino acids. The V and J ends lost 5 bases and 3 bases, in that order; junction bases with no gene match: 7. The CDR3 sequence: CASSFTGTGGYEQYF. Here the CDR3 DNA reads TGTGCCAGCAGTTTTACCGGGACAGGGGGCTACGAGCAGTACTTC.

V is TRBV6-5 and J is TRBJ2-2; D is unresolved. Trimming took 8 bases from V and 2 from J, leaving 9 bases between them. The CDR3 length is 13 residues. The V gene's germline CDR1 is MNHEY and CDR2 SVGAGI. CDR3 sequence: CASQAPNTGELFF. The CDR3 region has the DNA TGTGCCAGCCAGGCCCCTAACACCGGGGAGCTGTTTTTT.

The chain carries TRBV4-1 and TRBJ2-1; 8 bases map to TRBD2. CDR1 MGHRA and CDR2 YSYEKL come from the germline V gene. J lost 5 bases, V lost 0 bases, and 9 bases had no gene match. The CDR3 spans 17 residues. CDR3 residues: CASSQDPRTSINNEQFF. For the CDR3, the DNA is TGCGCCAGCAGCCAAGATCCTCGGACTAGCATAAACAATGAGCAGTTCTTC.

J is TRBJ1-1 and V is TRBV9, with D unclear. The CDR3 totals 15 residues. Germline lookup yields CDR1 SGDLS and CDR2 YYNGEE. Trimming cost V 0 bases and J 0 bases, with 9 bases left between them. The CDR3 loop reads CASSVGTMVNTEAFF. The CDR3 coding sequence is TGTGCCAGCAGCGTAGGGACGATGGTGAACACTGAAGCTTTCTTT.

The gene calls are TRBV6-4 and TRBJ1-4, with 7 bases aligning to TRBD1. CDR1 is MRHNA and CDR2 is SNTAGT in the germline V gene. The CDR3 spans 15 residues. With 6 bases clipped from V and 5 bases from J, the junction kept 9 bases outside the gene matches. CDR3 sequence (DNA): TGTGCCAGCAGAGAGAACCAGGGGGGGAATGAAAAACTGTTTTTT. Translation: CASRENQGGNEKLFF.